This T cell receptor beta chain came from a study of cytomegalovirus exposure and HLA in healthy donors. Whole-study findings and limits: A likely sequencing artifact accounted for one observed cluster of highly shared sequence variants. It was reportedly the case that the classifier diagnosed cytomegalovirus status with high specificity and sensitivity. Equally common other TCR beta chains were less clonally expanded than HLA-associated ones, a later analysis found. A later analysis associated some 18,000 TCR beta sequences with HLA alleles at a 0.05 false discovery rate.

As concerns this clone: Its matching antigen is unknown. At one boundary the junction diverges from the germline segment, which might be a read error.

The CDR3 totals 14 residues. Germline V gene data show CDR1 as MNHEY and CDR2 as SMNVEV (reference sequence). The PCR employed 60 Vbeta primers together with 13 Jbeta primers. Sequencing was performed with immunoSEQ multiplex PCR; in TCRdb, only in-frame clones are kept and a portion is missing. The sample holds about 150,000 clones; about 72% are singletons and the top ten take 2% to 2.5%. The chain employs TRBV27 and TRBJ1-2; 7 positions match TRBD1. The source material was PBMCs. This receptor was identified in a man between 40 and 49 years old in good health and CMV-seronegative. CDR3 nucleotides: TGTGCCAGCAGTTCAACGGGACAGCGCGATGGCTACCCCTTC. Translating it yields CASSSTGQRDGYPF.